This T cell receptor beta chain was recorded in a study of CD8+ T cells in alopecia areata. General observations from the study: Sequence data from scalp samples additionally include resident alphabeta T cells of normal skin.

Germline CDR1 is SNHLY and CDR2 is FYNNEI. The CDR3 runs to 13 residues. V was cut by 3 bases and J by 8 bases, with 10 bases left in between. RNA extraction and reverse transcription yielded cDNA as sequencing template. Method: immunoSEQ multiplex PCR; TCRdb's copy keeps in-frame clones and lacks some. The sample contains under 250,000 clones, 66% of which appear only once. About this clone itself: Antigen unknown.

Treatment denoted: oral pan-JAK inhibitor, 5-10 mg twice daily. Material: CD4+ T cells sorted from blood, obtained at week 44, from a patient treated with tofacitinib. The rearrangement joins TRBV2 to TRBJ2-2, with D possibly TRBD1 on 5 matching bases. This TCR derives from a human donor with alopecia areata. The CDR3 is CASSEQGSGELFF. DNA of the CDR3: TGTGCCAGCAGTGAGCAGGGTTCGGGGGAGCTGTTTTTT.